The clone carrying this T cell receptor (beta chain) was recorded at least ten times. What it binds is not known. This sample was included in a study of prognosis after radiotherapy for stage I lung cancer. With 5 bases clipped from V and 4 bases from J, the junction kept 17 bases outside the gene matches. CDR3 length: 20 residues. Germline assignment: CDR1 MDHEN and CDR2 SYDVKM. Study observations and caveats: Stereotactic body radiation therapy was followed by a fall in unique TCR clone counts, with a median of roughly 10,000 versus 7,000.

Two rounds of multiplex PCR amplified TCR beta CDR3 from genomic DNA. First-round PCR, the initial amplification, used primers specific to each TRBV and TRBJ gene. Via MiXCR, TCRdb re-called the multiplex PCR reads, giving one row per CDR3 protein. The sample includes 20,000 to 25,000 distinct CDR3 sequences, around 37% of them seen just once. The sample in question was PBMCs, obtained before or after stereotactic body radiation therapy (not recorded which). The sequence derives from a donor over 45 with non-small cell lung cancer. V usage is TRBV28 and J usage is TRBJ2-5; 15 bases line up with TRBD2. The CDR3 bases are TGTGCCAGCAGTGTTAGGGGGAGGACTAGCGGGAGGGTTTTCGGAGAGACCCAGTACTTC. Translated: CASSVRGRTSGRVFGETQYF.